Following are 12 T cell receptor beta chains from one sample sequenced in a study of cytomegalovirus exposure and HLA in healthy donors. 13 Jbeta primers and 60 Vbeta primers were used for the PCR. TCRdb's copy holds only in-frame clones and misses some; the assay was immunoSEQ multiplex PCR. The table has 200,000 or so clones, about 80% seen once. The sequenced material came from PBMCs. The receptor source for this set is a woman between 18 and 29 years old in good health and CMV-seropositive.

V gene TRBV9 combines with J gene TRBJ2-5; D remains ambiguous. V was clipped by 0 bases and J by 5 bases, with 11 bases between them. The CDR3 totals 14 residues. Germline CDR1 and CDR2: SGDLS and YYNGEE. The DNA of the CDR3 is TGTGCCAGCAGCGTAGGACCAGCCGGGGAGACCCAGTACTTC. As protein: CASSVGPAGETQYF.

The chain carries TRBV19 and TRBJ1-1; D is perhaps TRBD1 (5 bases). The V end lost 6 bases, the J end lost 3 bases, and 23 bases lay between the germline ends. CDR1 is LNHDA and CDR2 is SQIVND in the germline V gene (reference sequence). The CDR3 is made up of 17 amino acids. The DNA of the CDR3 is TGTGCCAGTAGAAAGGGGATAAGAAGGGGAAAAGACACTGAAGCTTTCTTT. It yields the protein CASRKGIRRGKDTEAFF.

The gene calls are TRBV19 and TRBJ2-2; tentatively, D is TRBD1 (6 bases). Trimming took 7 bases from V and 5 from J, leaving 8 bases between them. From germline, CDR1 is LNHDA and CDR2 SQIVND (reference sequence). This CDR3 comprises 12 residues. In nucleotides, the CDR3 is TGTGCCAGTACTACAGGGACCGGGGAGCTGTTTTTT. Translating gives CASTTGTGELFF.

This sequence joins TRBV30 and TRBJ2-1, with 9 bases aligning to TRBD1. V was clipped by 5 bases and J by 7 bases; unmatched bases: 9. The germline gives CDR1 GTSNPN, CDR2 SVGIG (reference sequence). This CDR3 comprises 14 residues. CDR3 sequence reads: CAWGGQGMRNEQFF. The CDR3 DNA follows: TGTGCCTGGGGGGGACAGGGAATGAGGAATGAGCAGTTCTTC.

This clone was detected only once. The chain has TRBV5-4 and TRBJ1-2, with 9 positions matching TRBD1. This CDR3 is built from 11 residues. The germline CDR1 and CDR2 sequences are SGHNT and YYREEE (reference sequence). Trimming cost V 8 bases and J 8 bases; bases outside gene matches: 4. In DNA, the CDR3 is TGTGCCAGTTGGACAGGGGACGGCTACACCTTC. This codes for CASWTGDGYTF. The whole variable domain, filled in from reference TRBV5-4 and TRBJ1-2, reads ETGVTQSPTHLIKTRGQQVTLRCSSQSGHNTVSWYQQALGQGPQFIFQYYREEENGRGNFPPRFSGLQFPNYSSELNVNALELDDSALYLCASWTGDGYTFGSGTRLTVV.

As DNA, the CDR3 is TGTGCCAGCAGTGACTCCGGGACAACTTATGGCTACACCTTC. This codes for CASSDSGTTYGYTF. V usage is TRBV2 and J usage is TRBJ1-2, with D possibly matching TRBD1 (6 bases). This CDR3 comprises 14 residues. Trimming left V 3 bases short and J 5 bases short, with 13 bases between. Germline CDR1 SNHLY, CDR2 FYNNEI.

The genes are TRBV4-1 and TRBJ2-1; the match to TRBD2 covers 10 bases. The CDR3 covers 18 residues. Looked up from germline, CDR1 is MGHRA and CDR2 is YSYEKL. The junction had 17 bases not matched to a gene; V was cut back by 3 bases and J by 9 bases. The CDR3 is CASSHTTPAAGGKGEQFF. CDR3 coding DNA: TGCGCCAGCAGCCACACCACACCCGCAGCGGGGGGGAAAGGTGAGCAGTTCTTC.

V usage is TRBV7-6 and J usage is TRBJ1-2, with D perhaps TRBD1 (5 bases). With 3 bases removed from V and 3 bases from J, the gap between germline ends came to 11 bases. This CDR3 is 14 amino acids long. The germline V gene encodes CDR1 SGHVS and CDR2 FNYEAQ. The CDR3: CASSLGGTDYGYTF. Here the CDR3 DNA reads TGTGCCAGCAGCTTGGGGGGGACGGACTATGGCTACACCTTC.

In its sample, this clone was seen a few times. This sequence joins TRBV27 and TRBJ2-6, with a tentative D call TRBD1 (5 bases). V was trimmed by 5 bases and J by 0 bases, leaving 14 bases between them. The CDR3 contains 17 residues. Germline CDR1 is MNHEY and CDR2 is SMNVEV (reference sequence). CDR3: CASSHGHSSSGANVLTF. The CDR3 nucleotides read TGTGCCAGCAGTCACGGACACTCTAGCTCTGGGGCCAACGTCCTGACTTTC.

The gene calls are TRBV18 and TRBJ2-5, with TRBD2 matching over 8 bases. Trimming took 5 bases from V and 4 from J; bases not matched to a gene: 3. This CDR3 region has 13 residues. Germline loops: CDR1 KGHSH, CDR2 LQKENI. CDR3 DNA sequence: TGTGCCAGCTCATCGGGACTAGGAGAGACCCAGTACTTC. Its protein is CASSSGLGETQYF.

V usage is TRBV6-1 and J usage is TRBJ2-7; D is perhaps TRBD2 (5 bases). In germline, CDR1 is MNHNS, CDR2 SASEGT. Trimming stripped 3 bases from V and 0 bases from J, with 15 bases between. The CDR3 has 16 amino acids. CDR3 sequence (DNA): TGTGCCAGCAGTGACGCAATCGGGGTTGTCTCCTACGAGCAGTACGTC. This codes for CASSDAIGVVSYEQYV.

The chain recombines TRBV6-5 with TRBJ2-7; weak D call: TRBD1 (6 bases). This CDR3 spans 14 amino acids. Trimming took off 6 bases at V and 2 bases at J, with 14 bases between the two ends. Germline values: CDR1 MNHEY, CDR2 SVGAGI. Here the CDR3 reads CASSTGQTTYEQYF. The CDR3 bases are TGTGCCAGCAGCACCGGACAGACCACCTACGAGCAGTACTTC.